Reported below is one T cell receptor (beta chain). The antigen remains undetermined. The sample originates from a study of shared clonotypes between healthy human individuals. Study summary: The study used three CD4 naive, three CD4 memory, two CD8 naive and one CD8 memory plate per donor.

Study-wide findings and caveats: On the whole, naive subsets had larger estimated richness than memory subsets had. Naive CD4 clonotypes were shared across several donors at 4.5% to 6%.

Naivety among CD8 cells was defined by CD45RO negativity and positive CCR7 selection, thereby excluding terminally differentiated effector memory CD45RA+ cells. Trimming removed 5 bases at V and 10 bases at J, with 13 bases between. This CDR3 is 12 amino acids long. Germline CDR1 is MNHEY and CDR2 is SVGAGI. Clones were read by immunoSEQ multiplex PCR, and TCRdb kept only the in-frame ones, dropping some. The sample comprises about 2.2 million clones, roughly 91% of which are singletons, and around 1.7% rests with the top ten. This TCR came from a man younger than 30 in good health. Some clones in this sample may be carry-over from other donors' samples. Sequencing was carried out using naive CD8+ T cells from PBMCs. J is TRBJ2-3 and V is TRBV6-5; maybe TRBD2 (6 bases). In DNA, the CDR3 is TGTGCCAGCAGTGAGGGGTGGGGGGCGCAGTATTTT. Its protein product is CASSEGWGAQYF.